One and the same sample provided the 26 T cell receptor beta chains below, sequenced in a study of T cells in Graves' hyperthyroidism and ophthalmopathy. The CDR3 regions of TCR beta were amplified from RNA transcripts. The HTBI primer set served for first-round RT-PCR of the TCR CDR3. TCRdb recomputed calls from the multiplex PCR reads with MiXCR, one row per CDR3 protein. The data hold 800,000 or so distinct CDR3 sequences, with 35% to 45% observed a single time. The sequencing sample was made of blood. The receptors originated from a man younger than 35 with Graves' hyperthyroidism.

This clonotype was seen repeatedly, ten times or more. V and J are TRBV20-1 and TRBJ2-7; D remains unclear. Trimming cost V 3 bases and J 2 bases, with 11 bases left between them. This CDR3 has 13 amino acids. In germline, CDR1 is DFQATT, CDR2 SNEGSKA (reference sequence). The CDR3 DNA follows: TGCAGTGCTAGTCCGGGTCGGGCCTACGAGCAGTACTTC. Translating gives CSASPGRAYEQYF.

The V gene is TRBV5-1, the J gene TRBJ1-4; a possible D gene is TRBD1 (5 bases). CDR1 and CDR2 (germline): SGHRS, YFSETQ. This CDR3 is built from 14 residues. Trimming shortened V by 0 bases and J by 8 bases, and 11 bases separated the two germline ends. The CDR3 nucleotides are TGCGCCAGCAGCTTGGTTCCCCGGGGCGAAAAACTGTTTTTT. Translated, it gives CASSLVPRGEKLFF.

This clonotype was recorded once. CDR3 nucleotide sequence: TGTGCCAGCAGTGAATCACTGATGAACACTGAAGCTTTCTTT. Translation: CASSESLMNTEAFF. The V gene is TRBV6-1, the J gene TRBJ1-1; D ambiguous. CDR3 length equals 14 residues. Germline V gene data show CDR1 as MNHNS and CDR2 as SASEGT. V was trimmed by 2 bases and J by 0 bases, leaving 7 bases between them.

In this sample, this clonotype turned up a few times. The V call is TRBV7-9, the J call TRBJ1-5; 9 bases map to TRBD1. V lost 3 bases to trimming and J lost 0 bases; unmatched junction nucleotides: 6. The CDR3 is 17 amino acids. Germline lookup yields CDR1 SEHNR and CDR2 FQNEAQ (reference sequence). Here the CDR3 DNA reads TGTGCCAGCAGCTTGTGGACAGGGGTTATTAGCAATCAGCCCCAGCATTTT. It is translated as CASSLWTGVISNQPQHF.

This clonotype was recorded once. CDR3 coding DNA: TGTGCCATCAGTGAACGTATGGGCGGTCAGCCCCAGCATTTT. It yields the protein CAISERMGGQPQHF. The rearrangement uses TRBV10-3 and TRBJ1-5; D is undetermined. This CDR3 region has 14 residues. V lost 3 bases and J lost 6, with 12 bases in between. Germline CDR1 ENHRY, CDR2 SYGVKD.

This chain joins TRBV12-3 or TRBV12-4 and TRBJ1-5; D ambiguous. Between the trimmed V and J ends, which lost 1 base and 0 bases, there was a span of 13 bases. CDR3 size: 17 residues. CDR3 coding DNA: TGTGCCAGCAGTTTAGTTGTGCCTTACATTAGCAATCAGCCCCAGCATTTT. Translated: CASSLVVPYISNQPQHF.

A single count supports this clonotype. CDR3 region: CASSFDRVEDKQYF. The CDR3 DNA sequence: TGTGCCAGCAGCTTTGACAGGGTAGAGGACAAGCAGTACTTC. The genes are TRBV5-6 and TRBJ2-7; 7 nucleotides align to TRBD1. Germline assignment: CDR1 SGHDT and CDR2 YYEEEE. The CDR3 runs to 14 residues. The J segment lost 8 bases and the V segment lost 2 bases, leaving 10 bases of the junction unmatched.

This clonotype was observed a few times. J is TRBJ1-1 and V is TRBV5-1, with D possibly TRBD1 on 5 matching bases. V lost 3 bases, J lost 4 bases, and 13 bases lay in between. CDR3 length: 14 residues. Per the germline V gene, CDR1 is SGHRS and CDR2 is YFSETQ. CDR3 in DNA: TGCGCCAGCAGCTGGATAGGGACTAGCACTGAAGCTTTCTTT. Amino acid sequence: CASSWIGTSTEAFF.

The chain joins TRBV9 to TRBJ1-1; 7 bases align to TRBD1. V trimming: 2 bases; J trimming: 6 bases; junction bases outside the gene matches: 7. The CDR3 runs to 14 residues. Germline V CDR1 and CDR2: SGDLS, YYNGEE. In DNA, the CDR3 is TGTGCCAGCAGCGTCGGGACAGCTCACTCTGAAGCTTTCTTT. Protein: CASSVGTAHSEAFF.

This clonotype has ten or more counts. This rearrangement joins TRBV2 to TRBJ1-2; D is ambiguous. Trimming removed 5 bases at V and 3 bases at J, with 13 bases between. The CDR3 is 14 amino acids. Germline-derived CDR1 and CDR2 are SNHLY and FYNNEI. CDR3 nucleotide sequence: TGTGCCAGCAGTTTTCACAGCGGTGACTATGGCTACACCTTC. Translated, it gives CASSFHSGDYGYTF.

This clonotype was seen repeatedly, ten times or more. The chain couples TRBV14 to TRBJ1-1; D remains ambiguous. This CDR3 has 14 residues. The germline CDR1 and CDR2 sequences are SGHDN and FVKESK. Trimming took 4 bases from V and 8 from J, leaving 17 bases between them. CDR3 loop: CASSPLGTWTEAFF. As DNA, the CDR3 is TGTGCCAGCAGCCCCCTTGGCACCTGGACGGAAGCTTTCTTT.

This clonotype was counted many times. This chain links TRBV10-3 with TRBJ1-4; tentative D call: TRBD1 (5 bases). This CDR3 region has 16 residues. Germline V gives CDR1 ENHRY, CDR2 SYGVKD. V lost 0 bases, J lost 8 bases, and 16 bases lay in between. In DNA, the CDR3 is TGTGCCATCAGTGAGTCAGATGGGACCCGGAGGGAAAAACTGTTTTTT. It is translated as CAISESDGTRREKLFF.

The rearrangement links TRBV19 to TRBJ2-5; 9 bases agree with TRBD1. The germline V gene encodes CDR1 LNHDA and CDR2 SQIVND (reference sequence). This CDR3 is 15 amino acids long. V lost 9 bases and J lost 4; bases outside the gene matches: 12. As DNA, the CDR3 is TGTGCCAGCAGACCGCGGGACAGGGTCTCAGAGACCCAGTACTTC. It specifies CASRPRDRVSETQYF.

This clonotype was counted at least ten times. The gene calls are TRBV2 and TRBJ2-7, with TRBD2 as a possible D gene (5 bases). Germline V gene data show CDR1 as SNHLY and CDR2 as FYNNEI. V lost 8 bases and J 3 bases, leaving 11 bases between the germline ends. This CDR3 has 12 amino acids. This CDR3 is CASAGSYYEQYF. The DNA of the CDR3 is TGTGCCAGCGCGGGTTCTTACTACGAGCAGTACTTC. Complete variable domain (other parts from reference TRBV2 and TRBJ2-7): EPEVTQTPSHQVTQMGQEVILRCVPISNHLYFYWYRQILGQKVEFLVSFYNNEISEKSEIFDDQFSVERPDGSNFTLKIRSTKLEDSAMYFCASAGSYYEQYFGPGTRLTVT.

The chain recombines TRBV2 with TRBJ2-5; D tentatively fits TRBD1 or TRBD2 (5 bases each). CDR1 is SNHLY, CDR2 FYNNEI, per germline. This CDR3 is built from 16 residues. V was cut by 6 bases and J by 7 bases, with 24 bases left in between. CDR3 region: CASRPTNGARSGTQYF. CDR3 DNA sequence: TGTGCCAGCAGACCGACTAACGGGGCCCGTTCGGGGACCCAGTACTTC. The full variable domain, in which reference TRBV2 and TRBJ2-5 provide the parts outside the CDR3, is EPEVTQTPSHQVTQMGQEVILRCVPISNHLYFYWYRQILGQKVEFLVSFYNNEISEKSEIFDDQFSVERPDGSNFTLKIRSTKLEDSAMYFCASRPTNGARSGTQYFGPGTRLLVL.

This clonotype came up a few times. The chain has TRBV7-9 and TRBJ2-3; D uncertain. With 5 bases removed from V and 5 bases from J, the gap between germline ends came to 11 bases. The CDR3 totals 13 residues. Germline CDR1 SEHNR, CDR2 FQNEAQ (reference sequence). CDR3 nucleotide sequence: TGTGCCAGCAGCCCAACAACCGAAGATACGCAGTATTTT. This gives the protein CASSPTTEDTQYF.

The V and J genes are TRBV2 and TRBJ2-7; the match to TRBD1 covers 8 bases. The CDR3 totals 15 residues. CDR1 and CDR2 from the germline V gene are SNHLY and FYNNEI. V trimming: 0 bases; J trimming: 3 bases; junction bases outside the gene matches: 4. The CDR3 DNA reads TGTGCCAGCAGTGAAGCTGGACAGGGATACTACGAGCAGTACTTC. The encoded protein is CASSEAGQGYYEQYF. Filled out from reference TRBV2 and TRBJ2-7, the complete variable domain reads EPEVTQTPSHQVTQMGQEVILRCVPISNHLYFYWYRQILGQKVEFLVSFYNNEISEKSEIFDDQFSVERPDGSNFTLKIRSTKLEDSAMYFCASSEAGQGYYEQYFGPGTRLTVT.

This sequence joins TRBV6-2 or TRBV6-3 and TRBJ1-3; 7 nucleotides match TRBD1. Germline CDR1 MNHEY, CDR2 SVGEGT. The CDR3 has 13 amino acids. V was clipped by 6 bases and J by 8 bases; unmatched bases: 7. CDR3 bases: TGTGCCAGCAGACGAGGGGGCGCGGACACCATATATTTT. Translated: CASRRGGADTIYF.

V is TRBV7-8 and J is TRBJ1-4, with 9 bases lining up with TRBD1. The V gene's germline CDR1 is SGHVS and CDR2 FQNEAQ. Germline trimming cut 6 bases from V and 3 bases from J; bases unmatched to any gene: 5. This CDR3 has 15 residues. The DNA of the CDR3 is TGTGCCAGCAGGATGGACAGGGGTGCTAATGAAAAACTGTTTTTT. Translating it yields CASRMDRGANEKLFF. The whole variable domain, remainder taken from reference TRBV7-8 and TRBJ1-4, is GAGVSQSPRYKVAKRGQDVALRCDPISGHVSLFWYQQALGQGPEFLTYFQNEAQLDKSGLPSDRFFAERPEGSVSTLKIQRTQQEDSAVYLCASRMDRGANEKLFFGSGTQLSVL.

The chain links TRBV30 to TRBJ2-5; 7 bases line up with TRBD2. With 0 bases clipped from V and 3 bases from J, the junction kept 1 base outside the gene matches. The CDR3 extends over 13 amino acids. Germline assignment: CDR1 GTSNPN and CDR2 SVGIG (reference sequence). The CDR3, as DNA: TGTGCCTGGAGTGTCCTAGCGGAAGAGACCCAGTACTTC. Translation gives CAWSVLAEETQYF.

As for this clonotype: At one end the junction does not follow the germline gene, possibly because of a read error. The rearrangement uses TRBV6-5 and TRBJ1-2; perhaps TRBD1 as D (5 bases). Germline V CDR1 and CDR2: MNHEY, SVGAGI. This CDR3 has 14 residues. CDR3 coding DNA: TGTGCCAGCAGTTATCCAGGGTCTAACTATGGCTATACCTTC. Translated, it gives CASSYPGSNYGYTF.

In this sample, this clonotype turned up many times. The chain joins TRBV2 to TRBJ1-2; TRBD1 matches 8 bases. CDR3 length equals 16 residues. After removal of 5 bases from V and 4 bases from J, the junction contained 12 bases not matched to a gene. Germline CDR1 and CDR2: SNHLY and FYNNEI. The CDR3, as DNA: TGTGCCAGCAGTTTGGACAGGGCACCCCTGGGCTATGGCTACACCTTC. Its protein is CASSLDRAPLGYGYTF.

This clonotype was seen a handful of times. V usage is TRBV5-1 and J usage is TRBJ2-7; possibly TRBD2 for D (5 bases). The CDR3 contains 14 residues. V lost 1 base and J lost 7, with 15 bases in between. CDR1 is SGHRS and CDR2 is YFSETQ in the germline V gene. CDR3 sequence reads: CASSLRGERGEQYF. CDR3 DNA: TGCGCCAGCAGCTTGCGTGGGGAACGGGGAGAGCAGTACTTC.

This clonotype turned up a few times. Here the CDR3 DNA reads TGTGCCACCAGCCTTCGCAGAGGGCCCAACCCCTACGAGCAGTACTTC. Encoded protein: CATSLRRGPNPYEQYF. The chain recombines TRBV15 with TRBJ2-7; a possible D gene is TRBD2 (5 bases). CDR1 and CDR2 from the germline V gene are LNHNV and YYDKDF (reference sequence). CDR3 length equals 16 residues. Trimming stripped 5 bases from V and 2 bases from J, with 19 bases between. The whole variable domain, remainder taken from reference TRBV15 and TRBJ2-7, is DAMVIQNPRYQVTQFGKPVTLSCSQTLNHNVMYWYQQKSSQAPKLLFHYYDKDFNNEADTPDNFQSRRPNTSFCFLDIRSPGLGDTAMYLCATSLRRGPNPYEQYFGPGTRLTVT.

This clonotype has a handful of counts. The J gene is TRBJ1-2, the V gene TRBV15; maybe TRBD1 (5 bases). V was pared by 5 bases and J by 3 bases, with 10 bases between. The CDR3 has 13 residues. Germline V gene sequence: CDR1 LNHNV, CDR2 YYDKDF (reference sequence). Here the CDR3 reads CATSLDTYYGYTF. DNA for the CDR3: TGTGCCACCAGCTTGGACACTTACTATGGCTACACCTTC.

Comment on this clonotype: Given a much more abundant clone one base away, this may be a read error. The chain couples TRBV5-4 to TRBJ2-7; TRBD1 aligns across 7 bases. This CDR3 is 14 amino acids long. CDR1 is SGHNT, CDR2 YYREEE, per germline (reference sequence). CDR3 loop: CASSPRDSSYGQYF. The CDR3 DNA sequence: TGTGCCAGCAGCCCCCGGGACAGCTCCTACGGGCAGTACTTC.